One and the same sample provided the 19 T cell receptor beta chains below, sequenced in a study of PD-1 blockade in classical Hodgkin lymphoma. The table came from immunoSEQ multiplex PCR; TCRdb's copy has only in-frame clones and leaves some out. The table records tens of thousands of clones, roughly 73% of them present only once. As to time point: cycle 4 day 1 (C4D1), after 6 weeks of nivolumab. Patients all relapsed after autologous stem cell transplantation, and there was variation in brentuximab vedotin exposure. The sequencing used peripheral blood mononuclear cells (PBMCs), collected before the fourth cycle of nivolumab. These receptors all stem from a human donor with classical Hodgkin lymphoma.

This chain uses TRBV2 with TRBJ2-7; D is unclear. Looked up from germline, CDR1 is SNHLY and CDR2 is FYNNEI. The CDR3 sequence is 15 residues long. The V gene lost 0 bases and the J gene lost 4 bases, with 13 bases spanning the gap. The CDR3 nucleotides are TGTGCCAGCAGTGAAGCTGTCTCTTTATTGTACGAGCAGTACTTC. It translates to CASSEAVSLLYEQYF.

The CDR3 region is CASSQGSLSTDTQYF. As DNA, the CDR3 is TGTGCCAGCAGCCAAGGTAGCCTTAGCACAGATACGCAGTATTTT. V gene TRBV4-2 combines with J gene TRBJ2-3; D is unresolved. V was trimmed by 1 base and J by 0 bases, leaving 8 bases between them. From germline, CDR1 is LGHNA and CDR2 YNFKEQ. The CDR3 is 15 residues long.

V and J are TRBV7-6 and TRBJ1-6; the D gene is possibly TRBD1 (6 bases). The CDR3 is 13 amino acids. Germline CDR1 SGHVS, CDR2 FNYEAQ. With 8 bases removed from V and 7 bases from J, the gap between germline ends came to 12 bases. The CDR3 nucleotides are TGTGCCAGCGGACGACAGGTGAATTCACCCCTCCACTTT. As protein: CASGRQVNSPLHF.

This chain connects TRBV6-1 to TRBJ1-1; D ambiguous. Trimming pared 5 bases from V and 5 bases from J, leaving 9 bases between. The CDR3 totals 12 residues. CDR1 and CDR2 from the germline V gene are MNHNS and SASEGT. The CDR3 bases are TGTGCCAGCAGTCCAGTTTCTACTGAAGCTTTCTTT. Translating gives CASSPVSTEAFF.

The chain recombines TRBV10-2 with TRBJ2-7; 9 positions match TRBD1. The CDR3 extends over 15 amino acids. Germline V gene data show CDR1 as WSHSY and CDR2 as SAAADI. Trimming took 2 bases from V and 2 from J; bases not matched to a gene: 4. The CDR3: CASSERDRATYEQYF. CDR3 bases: TGCGCCAGCAGTGAGAGGGACAGGGCTACCTACGAGCAGTACTTC.

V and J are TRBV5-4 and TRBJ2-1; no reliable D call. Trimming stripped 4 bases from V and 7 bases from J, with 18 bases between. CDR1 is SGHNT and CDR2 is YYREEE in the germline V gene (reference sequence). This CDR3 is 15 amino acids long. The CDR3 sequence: CASSPPEKSWNEQFF. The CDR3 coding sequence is TGTGCCAGCAGCCCGCCTGAGAAGAGCTGGAATGAGCAGTTCTTC. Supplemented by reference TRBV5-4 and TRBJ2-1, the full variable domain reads ETGVTQSPTHLIKTRGQQVTLRCSSQSGHNTVSWYQQALGQGPQFIFQYYREEENGRGNFPPRFSGLQFPNYSSELNVNALELDDSALYLCASSPPEKSWNEQFFGPGTRLTVL.

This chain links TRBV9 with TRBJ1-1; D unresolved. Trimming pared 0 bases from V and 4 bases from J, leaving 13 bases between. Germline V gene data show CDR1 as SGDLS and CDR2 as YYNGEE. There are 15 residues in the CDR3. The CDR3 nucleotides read TGTGCCAGCAGCGTAGCTACGGGTTTGAGCACTGAAGCTTTCTTT. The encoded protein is CASSVATGLSTEAFF.

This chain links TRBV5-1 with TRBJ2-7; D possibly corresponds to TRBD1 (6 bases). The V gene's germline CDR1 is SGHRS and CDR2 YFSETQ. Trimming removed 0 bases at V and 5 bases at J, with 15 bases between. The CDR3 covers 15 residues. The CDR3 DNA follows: TGCGCCAGCAGCTTGGCGGGACAATACCTGCACGAGCAGTACTTC. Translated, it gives CASSLAGQYLHEQYF.

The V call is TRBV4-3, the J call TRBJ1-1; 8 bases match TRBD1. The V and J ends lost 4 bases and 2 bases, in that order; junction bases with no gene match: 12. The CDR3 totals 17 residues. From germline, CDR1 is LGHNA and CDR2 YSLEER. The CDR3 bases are TGCGCCAGCAGCCGAGTAATTCCAGGGGGCGGTAACACTGAAGCTTTCTTT. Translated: CASSRVIPGGGNTEAFF.

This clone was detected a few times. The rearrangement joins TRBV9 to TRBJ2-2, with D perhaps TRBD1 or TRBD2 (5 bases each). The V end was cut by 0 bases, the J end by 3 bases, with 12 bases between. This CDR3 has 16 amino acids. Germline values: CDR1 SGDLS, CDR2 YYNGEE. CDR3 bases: TGTGCCAGCAGCGTAGAAGGGGCACTAGACACCGGGGAGCTGTTTTTT. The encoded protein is CASSVEGALDTGELFF. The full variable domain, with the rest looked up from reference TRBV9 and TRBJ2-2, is DSGVTQTPKHLITATGQRVTLRCSPRSGDLSVYWYQQSLDQGLQFLIQYYNGEERAKGNILERFSAQQFPDLHSELNLSSLELGDSALYFCASSVEGALDTGELFFGEGSRLTVL.

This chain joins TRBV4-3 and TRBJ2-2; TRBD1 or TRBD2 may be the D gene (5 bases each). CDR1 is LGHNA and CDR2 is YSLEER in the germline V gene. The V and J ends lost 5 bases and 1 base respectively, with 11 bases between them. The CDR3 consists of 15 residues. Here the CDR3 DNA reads TGCGCCAGCAGCTTTTCGAGGGGGAACACCGGGGAGCTGTTTTTT. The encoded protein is CASSFSRGNTGELFF.

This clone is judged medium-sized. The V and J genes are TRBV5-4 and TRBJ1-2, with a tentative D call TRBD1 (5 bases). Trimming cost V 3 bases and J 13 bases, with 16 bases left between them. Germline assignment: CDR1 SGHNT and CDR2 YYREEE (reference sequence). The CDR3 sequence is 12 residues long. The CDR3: CASSWGGLGGTF. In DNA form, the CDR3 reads TGTGCCAGCAGCTGGGGGGGTCTCGGTGGCACCTTC.

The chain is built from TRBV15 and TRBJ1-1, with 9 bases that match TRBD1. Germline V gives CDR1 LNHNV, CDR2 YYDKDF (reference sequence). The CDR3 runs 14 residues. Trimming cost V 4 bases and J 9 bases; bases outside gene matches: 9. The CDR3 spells CATSTEQGAGQAFF. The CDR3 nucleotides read TGTGCCACCAGCACAGAACAGGGGGCGGGTCAAGCTTTCTTT.

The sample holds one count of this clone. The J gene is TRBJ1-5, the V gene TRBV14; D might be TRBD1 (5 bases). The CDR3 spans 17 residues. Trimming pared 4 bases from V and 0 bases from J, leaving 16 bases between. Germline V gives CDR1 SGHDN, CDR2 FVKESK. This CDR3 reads CASSPPGCNYSNQPQHF. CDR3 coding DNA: TGTGCCAGCAGCCCACCAGGGTGCAACTATAGCAATCAGCCCCAGCATTTT.

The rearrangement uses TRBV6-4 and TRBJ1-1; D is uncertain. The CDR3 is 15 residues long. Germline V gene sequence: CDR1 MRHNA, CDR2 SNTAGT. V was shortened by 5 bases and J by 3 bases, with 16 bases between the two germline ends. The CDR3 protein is CASSPPSPRYTEAFF. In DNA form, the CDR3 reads TGTGCCAGCAGTCCTCCCTCCCCTAGGTACACTGAAGCTTTCTTT.

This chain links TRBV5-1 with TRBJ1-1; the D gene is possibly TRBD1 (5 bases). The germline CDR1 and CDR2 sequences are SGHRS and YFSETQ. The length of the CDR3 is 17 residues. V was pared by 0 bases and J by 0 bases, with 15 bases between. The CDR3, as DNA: TGCGCCAGCAGCTTGGGGGCGGTGGGGGATATGAACACTGAAGCTTTCTTT. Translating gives CASSLGAVGDMNTEAFF.

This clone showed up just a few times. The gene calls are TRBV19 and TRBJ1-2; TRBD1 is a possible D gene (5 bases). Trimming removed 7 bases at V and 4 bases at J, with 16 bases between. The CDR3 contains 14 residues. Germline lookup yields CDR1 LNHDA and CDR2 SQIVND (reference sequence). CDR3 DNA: TGTGCCAGTAAGCGCAAGACAGAGAGCTATGGCTACACCTTC. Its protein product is CASKRKTESYGYTF.

CDR3 nucleotides: TGTGCCAGCAGCGTAGGGACCTTCCTACCGGATACGCAGTATTTT. Protein sequence: CASSVGTFLPDTQYF. This sequence joins TRBV9 and TRBJ2-3, with D hard to call. In germline, CDR1 is SGDLS, CDR2 YYNGEE. This CDR3 has 15 residues. The V end was cut by 0 bases, the J end by 6 bases, with 14 bases between.

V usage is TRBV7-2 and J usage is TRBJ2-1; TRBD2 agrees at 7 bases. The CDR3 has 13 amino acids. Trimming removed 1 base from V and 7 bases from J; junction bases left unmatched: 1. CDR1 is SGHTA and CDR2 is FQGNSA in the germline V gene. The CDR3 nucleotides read TGTGCCAGCAGCTTAGTGGGGGGGAATGAGCAGTTCTTC. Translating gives CASSLVGGNEQFF.